These 9 T cell receptor beta chains were sequenced from one sample in a study of blood T cell repertoires in COVID-19. TCRdb keeps only in-frame clones here, not all; method: immunoSEQ multiplex PCR. The sample includes about 210,000 clones, about 88% of them seen just once. The source material was peripheral blood. The receptors come from a man in his 70s with acute or convalescent COVID-19.

This clone was found once. J is TRBJ1-5 and V is TRBV5-4; D possibly corresponds to TRBD1 (6 bases). From germline, CDR1 is SGHNT and CDR2 YYREEE (reference sequence). Trimming shortened V by 2 bases and J by 1 base, and 7 bases separated the two germline ends. The CDR3 loop spans 14 amino acids. The CDR3 here is CASSFQGSNQPQHF. The DNA for the CDR3 is TGTGCCAGCAGCTTTCAGGGGAGCAATCAGCCCCAGCATTTT.

The rearrangement joins TRBV5-1 to TRBJ1-2; tentatively, D is TRBD1 (5 bases). Germline CDR1 reads SGHRS; CDR2 reads YFSETQ. V lost 3 bases and J 2 bases, leaving 11 bases between the germline ends. The CDR3 is 14 residues long. The CDR3 coding sequence is TGCGCCAGCAGCTCCAGGGTAGGAAACTATGGCTACACCTTC. As protein: CASSSRVGNYGYTF.

In DNA, the CDR3 is TGTGCCAGCAGCTTAGAAAGTGGGGGCTTTTCACCCCTCCACTTT. It translates to CASSLESGGFSPLHF. The V gene is TRBV11-2, the J gene TRBJ1-6; the D gene is possibly TRBD1 (6 bases). The V and J ends lost 0 bases and 9 bases respectively, with 12 bases between them. This CDR3 has 15 amino acids. CDR1 is SGHAT and CDR2 is FQNNGV in the germline V gene.

The chain recombines TRBV18 with TRBJ2-7; 8 bases map to TRBD1. The junction had 4 bases not matched to a gene; V was cut back by 6 bases and J by 3 bases. The CDR3 has 13 residues. Germline values: CDR1 KGHSH, CDR2 LQKENI. The CDR3 protein is CASSGQGGYEQYF. CDR3 sequence (DNA): TGTGCCAGCTCCGGACAGGGAGGCTACGAGCAGTACTTC.

This clone was seen only a few times. This chain links TRBV11-2 with TRBJ2-1, with TRBD1 matching 11 bases. This CDR3 is built from 17 residues. V was pared by 5 bases and J by 0 bases, with 6 bases of the junction left unmatched. Germline V gene lookup returns CDR1 SGHAT and CDR2 FQNNGV. CDR3 protein: CASSTWTGGFSYNEQFF. CDR3 DNA: TGTGCCAGCAGCACATGGACAGGGGGCTTCTCCTACAATGAGCAGTTCTTC.

The chain recombines TRBV7-3 with TRBJ1-2; the match to TRBD1 covers 7 bases. The CDR3 length is 15 residues. With V trimmed by 5 bases and J by 7 bases, 13 bases remained unmatched. Looked up from germline, CDR1 is SGHTA and CDR2 is FQGTGA. The DNA of the CDR3 is TGTGCCAGCAGCCTCGGGACAGAACCCCTAGCTGGCTACACCTTC. Its protein is CASSLGTEPLAGYTF. The full variable domain, in which reference TRBV7-3 and TRBJ1-2 provide the parts outside the CDR3, is GAGVSQTPSNKVTEKGKYVELRCDPISGHTALYWYRQSLGQGPEFLIYFQGTGAADDSGLPNDRFFAVRPEGSVSTLKIQRTERGDSAVYLCASSLGTEPLAGYTFGSGTRLTVV.

The J gene is TRBJ1-2, the V gene TRBV5-1, with 9 bases identical to TRBD1. This CDR3 contains 18 residues. Trimming removed 2 bases from V and 10 bases from J; junction bases left unmatched: 21. The V gene's germline CDR1 is SGHRS and CDR2 YFSETQ. The CDR3 protein is CASSFAHRGRTSLLIYTF. For the CDR3, the DNA is TGCGCCAGCAGCTTCGCCCACAGGGGGCGCACTTCCCTGCTGATCTACACCTTC.

This clone is a singleton in its sample. Other DNA sequences within the sample encode an identical CDR3. The chain's CDR3 is CASSRGSGNTIYF. The CDR3 DNA follows: TGTGCCAGCAGTCGGGGCTCTGGAAACACCATATATTTT. The rearrangement links TRBV6-5 to TRBJ1-3; D is uncertain. Germline loops: CDR1 MNHEY, CDR2 SVGAGI. Trimming removed 5 bases at V and 0 bases at J, with 5 bases between. The CDR3 runs to 13 residues.

V usage is TRBV7-8 and J usage is TRBJ2-5; 14 nucleotides line up with TRBD2. V trimming: 2 bases; J trimming: 5 bases; junction bases outside the gene matches: 13. CDR1 SGHVS and CDR2 FQNEAQ come from the germline V gene. The CDR3 runs to 19 residues. CDR3 residues: CASSLTSVTSGRAGETQYF. In nucleotides, the CDR3 is TGTGCCAGCAGCTTAACATCCGTGACTAGCGGGAGGGCCGGTGAGACCCAGTACTTC. Full variable domain (missing parts from reference TRBV7-8 and TRBJ2-5): GAGVSQSPRYKVAKRGQDVALRCDPISGHVSLFWYQQALGQGPEFLTYFQNEAQLDKSGLPSDRFFAERPEGSVSTLKIQRTQQEDSAVYLCASSLTSVTSGRAGETQYFGPGTRLLVL.